This note documents a single T cell receptor (beta chain) sequence. A quantity of about 0.5 to 1 ug RNA underwent reverse transcription using random hexamers. By means of immunoSEQ multiplex PCR, TCR beta CDR3 spanning 54 Vbeta and 13 Jbeta underwent amplification. TCRdb re-called the immunoSEQ multiplex PCR reads with MiXCR, one entry per CDR3 protein. The repertoire includes over 150,000 distinct CDR3 sequences, about 95% of them detected once, and 0.093% sits in the top ten. This sample stems from a study of CD8 T cells in Susac syndrome. CDR3 length equals 16 residues. Germline V lookup: CDR1 SGDLS, CDR2 YYNGEE. The V and J ends lost 4 bases and 5 bases respectively, with 20 bases between them. Negative isolation was used for CD8+ and CD4+ T cells and FACS enrichment for TEMRA cells.

The rearrangement uses TRBV9 and TRBJ2-3; possible D gene TRBD2, 6 bases. The sequencing input was CD4+ T cells from PBMCs. This clonotype was obtained from a human donor with multiple sclerosis. This CDR3 is CASSNHPGVTQDTQYF. The CDR3 DNA reads TGTGCCAGCAGCAACCACCCGGGAGTGACACAAGATACGCAGTATTTT.